This TCR beta chain originates from a study of T cell responses to AZD1222 COVID-19 vaccine. Using immunoSEQ multiplex PCR, the repertoire was profiled, and TCRdb retains in-frame clones only, with some absent. The sample holds around 78,000 clones, over 80% seen once. The V gene lost 0 bases and the J gene lost 8 bases, with 14 bases spanning the gap. CDR3 length: 15 amino acids. The germline V gene encodes CDR1 MGHRA and CDR2 YSYEKL. This material consisted of peripheral blood, taken on day 0 of MenACWY control vaccination. This rearrangement joins TRBV4-1 to TRBJ2-1; D is undetermined. This sequence originates from an adult in good health. CDR3 amino acids: CASSQEGRDPDEQFF. As DNA, the CDR3 is TGCGCCAGCAGCCAAGAAGGAAGGGATCCCGATGAGCAGTTCTTC.